Shown below are 20 T cell receptor beta chains from a single sample sequenced in a study of T cell clonality in common variable immunodeficiency. TCRdb's table, derived via immunoSEQ multiplex PCR, lists solely in-frame clones and lacks some. The sample has around 57,000 clones, none seen only once. The sample taken for sequencing was peripheral blood mononuclear cells. The source is a person aged 18 to 70 in good health.

This clone was seen more than once but under ten times. The read terminates 3 residues before the CDR3 end, so the remaining end is supplied by the germline J gene. J is TRBJ1-2 and V is TRBV11-2; the D gene is possibly TRBD1 (5 bases). The V end lost 3 bases, the J end lost 6 bases, and 11 bases lay between the germline ends. The V gene's germline CDR1 is SGHAT and CDR2 FQNNGV. This CDR3 is built from 13 residues. Partial CDR3 DNA: TGTGCCAGCAGCTTCGCGACAGCTCATGGC. Its protein is CASSFATAHG. In full, the CDR3 reads CASSFATAHGYTF.

Turning to this clone: The read comes to an end 3 residues before the CDR3 does, leaving the germline J gene to fill in the end. The rearrangement joins TRBV7-9 to TRBJ2-7; 8 positions agree with TRBD2. This CDR3 region has 14 residues. After removal of 5 bases from V and 3 bases from J, the junction contained 6 bases not matched to a gene. CDR1 SEHNR and CDR2 FQNEAQ come from the germline V gene (reference sequence). CDR3 residues: CASSTTAGGYEQYF. CDR3 DNA (partial): TGTGCCAGCAGCACTACTGCGGGGGGCTACGAG.

This clone came up a few times. The CDR3 extends 3 residues past the end of the read, so its final part is completed from the germline J gene. The chain links TRBV5-1 to TRBJ2-5; TRBD1 agrees at 7 bases. CDR3 size: 14 residues. The trim removed 0 bases at V and 5 bases at J, leaving 4 bases unmatched. Germline V gene data show CDR1 as SGHRS and CDR2 as YFSETQ. CDR3 region: CASSLGGQLETQYF. The sequenced CDR3 bases are TGCGCCAGCAGCTTGGGGGGACAGCTGGAGACC. The whole variable domain, remainder taken from reference TRBV5-1 and TRBJ2-5, is KAGVTQTPRYLIKTRGQQVTLSCSPISGHRSVSWYQQTPGQGLQFLFEYFSETQRNKGNFPGRFSGRQFSNSRSEMNVSTLELGDSALYLCASSLGGQLETQYFGPGTRLLVL.

This clone showed up many times. The sequence runs out 3 residues before the end of the CDR3; the remainder is reconstructed from the germline J gene. The chain joins TRBV5-1 to TRBJ2-7, with unresolved D. Per the germline V gene, CDR1 is SGHRS and CDR2 is YFSETQ. With 0 bases removed from V and 0 bases from J, the gap between germline ends came to 13 bases. This CDR3 is built from 16 residues. CDR3 DNA, as far as it was read: TGCGCCAGCAGCTTGGCCCCGCGGTTAAGCTCCTACGAG. Amino acid sequence: CASSLAPRLSSYE. The entire CDR3 protein reads CASSLAPRLSSYEQYF.

This clone was found many times. Sequencing ends 3 residues short of the CDR3 end; the germline J gene provides the rest. The chain joins TRBV7-8 to TRBJ2-1; D possibly corresponds to TRBD1 (6 bases). Trimming took off 3 bases at V and 6 bases at J, with 15 bases between the two ends. This CDR3 has 15 residues. Germline lookup yields CDR1 SGHVS and CDR2 FQNEAQ. The covered CDR3 bases are TGTGCCAGCAGCTTCCGGACAGACGTCGGCAATGAG. Translated: CASSFRTDVGNE. The CDR3 in full is CASSFRTDVGNEQFF.

In this sample, this clone turned up many times. The read ends 3 residues shy of where the CDR3 ends; the end is completed using the germline J gene. J is TRBJ2-3 and V is TRBV30; possibly TRBD1 or TRBD2 for D (5 bases each). The CDR3 runs 11 residues. The V end lost 8 bases, the J end lost 3 bases, and 9 bases lay between the germline ends. Germline values: CDR1 GTSNPN, CDR2 SVGIG (reference sequence). The CDR3 loop reads CAREGTDTQYF. CDR3 DNA (partial): TGTGCCCGTGAGGGGACAGATACG.

This clone was counted many times. The read falls 3 residues short of the CDR3 end, and the missing part is taken from the germline J gene. V usage is TRBV18 and J usage is TRBJ1-5, with a weak D call TRBD1 (5 bases). The germline V gene has CDR1 KGHSH and CDR2 LQKENI. This CDR3 contains 14 residues. V shed 4 bases and J shed 4 bases, with 11 bases lying between them. The DNA read from the CDR3 is TGTGCCAGCTCACGAGACAGACGAAATCAGCCC. Translated, it gives CASSRDRRNQP. The full CDR3 protein is CASSRDRRNQPQHF.

This clone has a count of ten or more. The CDR3 end lies 3 residues beyond the end of the read and is filled in from the germline J gene. The chain is built from TRBV12-3 or TRBV12-4 and TRBJ2-1, with 13 bases identical to TRBD2. The CDR3 totals 16 residues. V gave up 2 bases and J gave up 8 bases; unmatched junction bases: 6. The part of the CDR3 DNA that was read is TGTGCCAGCAGTTTACTGGGACTAGCGGGAAGCGATGAG. Protein sequence: CASSLLGLAGSDE. The full CDR3 protein reads CASSLLGLAGSDEQFF.

This clone was counted ten times or more. The missing CDR3 end, 3 residues past where the read stops, is filled in from the germline J gene. The chain links TRBV20-1 to TRBJ2-7; 12 bases line up with TRBD2. This CDR3 contains 16 residues. Trimming cost V 5 bases and J 2 bases; bases outside gene matches: 10. The V gene's germline CDR1 is DFQATT and CDR2 SNEGSKA (reference sequence). This CDR3 is CSAHWLASGRAYEQYF. The sequenced part of the CDR3 DNA is TGCAGTGCTCATTGGCTGGCTAGCGGGAGGGCCTACGAG.

The sample holds many counts of this clone. The CDR3 is cut off 3 residues early in the read; its end comes from the germline J gene. This chain uses TRBV19 with TRBJ2-1, with TRBD2 matching over 7 bases. V dropped 4 bases and J dropped 0; count of bases not matched to a gene: 0. Germline V gene sequence: CDR1 LNHDA, CDR2 SQIVND (reference sequence). The CDR3 runs 14 residues. The DNA read from the CDR3 is TGTGCCAGTAGTAGCGGGAGCTCCTACAATGAG. This translates into CASSSGSSYNE. From start to end, the CDR3 is CASSSGSSYNEQFF.

This clone was counted many times. The sequenced fragment ends 3 residues before the CDR3 boundary, so the rest is inferred from the germline J gene. This rearrangement joins TRBV27 to TRBJ2-1; no definite D call. Germline values: CDR1 MNHEY, CDR2 SMNVEV (reference sequence). The CDR3 is 13 amino acids. Between the trimmed V and J ends, which lost 5 bases and 9 bases, there was a span of 14 bases. The CDR3 region is CASSPGGAVEQFF. The CDR3 bases that were read are TGTGCCAGCAGTCCGGGTGGCGCGGTTGAG.

This clone was seen at least ten times. The CDR3 end falls 3 residues outside the read, so it is completed with the germline J gene. This chain links TRBV28 with TRBJ1-1; D not certain. The V end was cut by 5 bases, the J end by 1 base, with 17 bases between. Germline CDR1 is MDHEN and CDR2 is SYDVKM. The CDR3 runs to 16 residues. The CDR3 protein is CASSPPEGLSNTEAFF. The CDR3 DNA, read in part, is TGTGCCAGCAGTCCCCCAGAGGGCTTATCGAACACTGAA.

This clone came up many times. The read stops 3 residues short of the end of the CDR3; the missing end is completed from the germline J gene. The chain is built from TRBV20-1 and TRBJ2-2, with D possibly matching TRBD2 (5 bases). V lost 4 bases, J lost 4 bases, and 10 bases lay in between. The CDR3 length is 13 residues. Germline CDR1 is DFQATT and CDR2 is SNEGSKA (reference sequence). CDR3 DNA (partial): TGCAGTGCTAACGAGAGGGTCACCGGGGAG. It translates to CSANERVTGE. From start to end, the CDR3 is CSANERVTGELFF.

This clone was counted at least ten times. The sequenced CDR3 bases are TGTGCCAGCAGCCAAGTGGACAGGACTTACAATGAG. Amino acid sequence: CASSQVDRTYNE. The whole CDR3 reads CASSQVDRTYNEQFF. The rearrangement links TRBV14 to TRBJ2-1; 7 bases match TRBD1. The CDR3 end is not reached by the read, which stops 3 residues before it; the germline J gene fills it in. V trimming: 1 base; J trimming: 4 bases; junction bases outside the gene matches: 4. The CDR3 extends over 15 amino acids. Germline values: CDR1 SGHDN, CDR2 FVKESK.

This clone has more than one count but fewer than ten. The CDR3 is cut off 3 residues early in the read; its end comes from the germline J gene. V is TRBV6-2 or TRBV6-3 and J is TRBJ1-2; unclear D gene. The CDR3 extends over 14 amino acids. The germline CDR1 and CDR2 sequences are MNHEY and SVGEGT. The sequenced part of the CDR3 DNA is TGTGCCAGCAGTCCCCGACTCGGCGGCGATACC. It specifies CASSPRLGGDT. The full CDR3 is CASSPRLGGDTYTF.

There are many counts of this clone. Read coverage stops 3 residues before the CDR3 terminus; the germline J gene supplies the remainder. This chain uses TRBV5-6 with TRBJ1-2; possibly TRBD1 for D (5 bases). The CDR3 totals 15 residues. Germline assignment: CDR1 SGHDT and CDR2 YYEEEE. The germline V and J ends were trimmed by 4 bases and 2 bases, with 15 bases remaining between them. The DNA read from the CDR3 is TGTGCCAGCAGCCAACCCCCAGGGAACAACTATGGC. This translates into CASSQPPGNNYG. The whole CDR3 region reads CASSQPPGNNYGYTF.

Of note for this clone: Read data end 3 residues before the CDR3 end; the end is taken from the germline J gene. V is TRBV5-1 and J is TRBJ2-1; 8 nucleotides agree with TRBD2. CDR1 and CDR2 (germline): SGHRS, YFSETQ. Germline trimming cut 4 bases from V and 9 bases from J; bases unmatched to any gene: 12. This CDR3 is built from 15 residues. The DNA read from the CDR3 is TGCGCCAGCAGCCGGGGCGCGTCGGGAGGGGGTGAG. This gives the protein CASSRGASGGGE. The CDR3 in full is CASSRGASGGGEQFF.

The table lists this clone with many counts. The read falls 3 residues short of the CDR3 end, and the missing part is taken from the germline J gene. This chain uses TRBV4-1 with TRBJ2-5; D perhaps matches TRBD2 (6 bases). CDR3 length equals 15 residues. Trimming cost V 2 bases and J 5 bases, with 15 bases left between them. Germline V gene data show CDR1 as MGHRA and CDR2 as YSYEKL. Incomplete CDR3 DNA: TGCGCCAGCAGCCAATTTCCGGGAGCAGGGGAGACC. Protein: CASSQFPGAGET. The entire CDR3 protein is CASSQFPGAGETQYF.

In this sample, this clone turned up many times. Partial CDR3 DNA: TGTGCCAGCAGCTTACTTAGCAATCAGCCC. Its protein is CASSLLSNQP. The CDR3 reads in full as CASSLLSNQPQHF. J is TRBJ1-5 and V is TRBV7-8, with no clear D. The sequenced fragment ends 3 residues before the CDR3 boundary, so the rest is inferred from the germline J gene. This CDR3 is 13 amino acids long. Germline V gene lookup returns CDR1 SGHVS and CDR2 FQNEAQ. V lost 2 bases and J 0 bases, leaving 2 bases between the germline ends.

Many counts were recorded for this clone. The read ends 3 residues early relative to the CDR3; the germline J gene fills the gap. The chain is built from TRBV10-1 and TRBJ2-1; TRBD2 agrees at 8 bases. Trimming cost V 4 bases and J 6 bases; bases outside gene matches: 5. This CDR3 is 14 amino acids long. Germline CDR1 is WNHNN and CDR2 is SYGVQD (reference sequence). CDR3 DNA, as far as it was read: TGCGCCAGCAGTGTATTAGCGGGAACCAATGAG. Its protein product is CASSVLAGTNE. The full CDR3 sequence reads CASSVLAGTNEQFF.